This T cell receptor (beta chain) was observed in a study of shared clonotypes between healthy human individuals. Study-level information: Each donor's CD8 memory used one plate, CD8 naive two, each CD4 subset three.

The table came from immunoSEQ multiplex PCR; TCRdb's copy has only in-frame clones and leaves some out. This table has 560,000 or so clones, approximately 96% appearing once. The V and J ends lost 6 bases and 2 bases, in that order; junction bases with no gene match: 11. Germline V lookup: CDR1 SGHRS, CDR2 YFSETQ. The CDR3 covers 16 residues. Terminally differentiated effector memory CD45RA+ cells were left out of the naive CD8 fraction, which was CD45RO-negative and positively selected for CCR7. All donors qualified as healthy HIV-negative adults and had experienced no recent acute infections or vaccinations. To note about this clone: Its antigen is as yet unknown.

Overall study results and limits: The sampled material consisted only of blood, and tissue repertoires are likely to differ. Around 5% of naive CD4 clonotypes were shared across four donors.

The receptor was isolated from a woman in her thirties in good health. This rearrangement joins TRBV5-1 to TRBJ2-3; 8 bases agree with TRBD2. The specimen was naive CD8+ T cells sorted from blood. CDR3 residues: CASTPLAGGPTDTQYF. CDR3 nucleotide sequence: TGCGCCAGCACCCCACTCGCGGGAGGACCCACAGATACGCAGTATTTT. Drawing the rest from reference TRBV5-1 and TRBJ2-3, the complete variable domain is KAGVTQTPRYLIKTRGQQVTLSCSPISGHRSVSWYQQTPGQGLQFLFEYFSETQRNKGNFPGRFSGRQFSNSRSEMNVSTLELGDSALYLCASTPLAGGPTDTQYFGPGTRLTVL.